This TCR beta chain was recovered during a study of T-cell memory formation after mild COVID-19. In TCRdb, the 5' RACE reads were re-called with MiXCR into one record per CDR3 protein. This table has about 340,000 distinct CDR3 sequences, approximately 13% appearing once. Findings and caveats of the study: In second-wave clones peaking day 37, SARS-CoV-2 specificity remained unconfirmed. Clones contracting across day 15 to 85 had a balanced CD4/CD8 profile; later expanding clones leaned CD4+.

This clonotype was observed a few times. Its antigen is still unknown. A read error may produce the germline difference seen at one junction end. Germline CDR1 is SEHNR and CDR2 is FQNEAQ (reference sequence). The CDR3 sequence is 9 residues long. The genes are TRBV7-9 and TRBJ2-1; TRBD1 is a possible D gene (5 bases). Sequencing was carried out using PBMCs or a T cell subset sorted from them (not recorded which). The sequence was collected from a man in his late teens or twenties who had mild COVID-19 (a few samples of this study predate the infection). Cell type and time point are not known. Here the CDR3 reads CASSTGSLW. As DNA, the CDR3 is TGTGCCAGCAGCACAGGTTCGCTGTGG.